One TCR beta chain is described in this entry. Its antigen remains unidentified. No qualities accompany the bases; no much larger clone lies one base away. This record comes from a study of blood T cell repertoires in COVID-19 (dated by TCRdb to 2020 to 2022). About the study as a whole: The collaborator samples originated in the United States, Italy and Spain and spanned the acute and convalescent phases of COVID-19. The prospective study material was composed of cDNA or gDNA derived from T cells, B-cell-depleted T cells, or PBMCs. The dataset comprised deeply sampled blood TCRbeta repertoires from subjects exposed to, actively infected with, or recovered from COVID-19. The repertoires were made available in a free public database intended to serve as a resource for research on the immune response to SARS-CoV-2. Samples were obtained from the ongoing ImmuneRACE study (first 160 participants) and from over a thousand subjects provided by 6 global collaborators. Sample metadata almost always included a de-identified subject ID, COVID-19 status, age in years and sex. Where available, HLA class I and class II types were obtained from metadata supplied by the sample provider rather than from assay-based typing.

The immunoSEQ Assay, a bias-controlled multiplex PCR, was used to amplify TCRbeta CDR3 regions from genomic DNA. The paper's data handling went like this. Within the assay, amplification of reference gene primers was used to estimate how many nucleated cells each sample contained. Sequence reads were collapsed and filtered to measure the absolute abundance of every unique TCRbeta CDR3 rearrangement. For each sample, productive Simpson clonality was calculated as the square root of Simpson's diversity index across productive rearrangements. This is the immuneACCESS table as TCRdb keeps it, with only in-frame sequences that have V and J called. A part of the clones is gone; compared with another copy, unresolved V genes explain less than half, and the rest is unexplained. The V and J calls and clone size come from that table; D and trimming were worked out from the DNA. The sample records about 150,000 clones, 80% to 90% of which are singletons. The ten largest clonotypes hold more than 6.5% of the sample.

What the study reported, not specific to this receptor: How much clinical and demographic metadata was included differed by source and by participant, and the metadata was provided uncurated.

The collaborating institutions used their own protocols to collect whole blood in K2EDTA tubes. For TCRbeta analysis, collaborator samples were shipped as frozen whole blood, as isolated PBMCs, or as DNA extracted from either sample type. Measured from the cysteine to the phenylalanine, the CDR3 is 14 residues long. Only CDR3 DNA remains: 42 bases, in frame from the first base. From the germline V gene, CDR1 is LGHNA and CDR2 is YNFKEQ. Cut back by 3 bases and 2 bases, the V and J ends lie 11 bases apart. The sequence was collected from a woman aged 50 to 60 with active or convalescent COVID-19. Recombination linked TRBV4-2 to TRBJ2-7; a tentative D match to TRBD2 spans 6 bases. Sequences were obtained from peripheral blood. The CDR3 protein is CASSQGGVTYEQYF. The DNA sequence is TGTGCCAGCAGCCAGGGGGGTGTTACCTACGAGCAGTACTTC.